This TCR beta chain came from a study of chemoradiotherapy in HPV16-positive cancers. Across the whole study: Candidate HPV-specific T-cell clones and common TCR motifs came from functional assays in a couple of HPV16-positive patients. General observations from the study: Only a couple of HPV16-positive patients supplied the functional HPV-specificity definition. Non-HPV-specific T cells did not expand in tumors during treatment, whereas candidate HPV-specific clones and E7-related motifs did.

Repertoires were sampled repeatedly during chemoradiotherapy. The ends were cut back, 3 bases at V and 5 bases at J, with 8 bases in the middle. The germline V gene encodes CDR1 MRHNA and CDR2 SNTAGT. The CDR3 length is 14 residues. A remark on this clone: As yet, its antigen is unknown.

Data came from immunoSEQ multiplex PCR; TCRdb stores just in-frame clones and leaves some out. Of about 35,000 clones listed, around 92% are singletons. The chain combines TRBV6-4 with TRBJ1-6; no firm D call. The specimen comprised blood, sampled from a patient who underwent chemoradiotherapy. The sequence came from a human donor with HPV-associated anogenital cancer. Written as DNA, the CDR3 is TGTGCCAGCAGTGATTCTGGAGATAATTCACCCCTCCACTTT. Its protein product is CASSDSGDNSPLHF.